There are many counts of the clone carrying this TCR beta chain. Antigen specificity is unknown. The data were obtained in a study of CD8+CD57+ T cells in acquired aplastic anemia. Study at large: Mean yield of DNA from sorted CD4+ and CD8+ cells was roughly 3.4 ug. Study-wide points: Found in both controls and patients were about 30 CD8+ CDR3 sequences.

Trimming at V came to 4 bases and at J to 3 bases, leaving 2 bases not matched to a gene. There are 13 residues in the CDR3. Germline assignment: CDR1 SGHKS and CDR2 YYEKEE (reference sequence). The TCR beta profiling, which covered VDJ combination and CDR3 sequence, was carried out using genomic DNA as the template. MiXCR, run by TCRdb on the reads, gives a single entry per CDR3 protein. The table has around 170,000 distinct CDR3 sequences, 48% seen once; the top ten hold approximately 9.7%. Flow cytometry had shown expanded CD8+CD57+ cells in the patients chosen for sequencing. Blood was sampled before the patients had received any therapy.

The receptor was derived from a human donor with aplastic anemia. The sample comprised sorted CD4+, CD8+, or CD8+CD57+ T cells (not recorded which) from PBMCs. V is TRBV5-5 and J is TRBJ1-2; 8 bases align to TRBD1. CDR3 sequence reads: CASSTQGDYGYTF. In nucleotides, the CDR3 is TGTGCCAGCAGCACACAGGGGGACTATGGCTACACCTTC.